One and the same sample provided the 5 T cell receptor beta chains below, sequenced in a study of blood T cell repertoires in COVID-19. This table comes from immunoSEQ multiplex PCR, and its TCRdb copy is limited to in-frame clones, with some not included. The table includes about 280,000 clones, about 87% detected once. Sequencing was carried out using PBMCs or T cells enriched from blood (not recorded which). These receptor sequences come from a woman aged 25 to 39 with acute COVID-19.

The chain employs TRBV6-5 and TRBJ1-1, with D perhaps matching TRBD1 (5 bases). V lost 2 bases and J lost 5, with 18 bases in between. The CDR3 is 16 amino acids. From germline, CDR1 is MNHEY and CDR2 SVGAGI. CDR3 region: CASSYVWGAGGTEAFF. The CDR3 DNA is TGTGCCAGCAGTTACGTTTGGGGCGCCGGGGGAACTGAAGCTTTCTTT.

The V and J genes are TRBV28 and TRBJ2-3, with D maybe TRBD1 (10 bases). V lost 3 bases and J lost 4, with 32 bases in between. The CDR3 length is 21 residues. The germline gives CDR1 MDHEN, CDR2 SYDVKM. CDR3 bases: TGTGCCAGCAGTTTCCTAGCTACCGGGACAGGGGTGGCGGGAGGGTCAGATACGCAGTATTTT. Its translation is CASSFLATGTGVAGGSDTQYF. Based on the CDR3 plus reference TRBV28 and TRBJ2-3, the full variable domain is DVKVTQSSRYLVKRTGEKVFLECVQDMDHENMFWYRQDPGLGLRLIYFSYDVKMKEKGDIPEGYSVSREKKERFSLILESASTNQTSMYLCASSFLATGTGVAGGSDTQYFGPGTRLTVL.

This clone was found once. The chain is built from TRBV27 and TRBJ1-4, with D hard to call. Trimming left V 4 bases short and J 0 bases short, with 12 bases between. The CDR3 sequence is 16 residues long. Germline V CDR1 and CDR2: MNHEY, SMNVEV (reference sequence). CDR3 in amino acids: CASSWSQSATNEKLFF. As DNA, the CDR3 is TGTGCCAGCAGTTGGAGCCAGAGTGCAACTAATGAAAAACTGTTTTTT.

The V and J genes are TRBV7-3 and TRBJ2-2, with D maybe TRBD2 (5 bases). Germline V gene data show CDR1 as SGHTA and CDR2 as FQGTGA. V was trimmed by 5 bases and J by 6 bases, leaving 10 bases between them. This CDR3 spans 13 amino acids. The CDR3 coding sequence is TGTGCCAGCAGCGCGCTAGCCCCCGGGGAGCTGTTTTTT. Its protein is CASSALAPGELFF.

The chain couples TRBV29-1 to TRBJ1-2; the D gene is possibly TRBD1 (6 bases). The CDR3 has 17 residues. Looked up from germline, CDR1 is SQVTM and CDR2 is ANQGSEA. Trimming took off 7 bases at V and 0 bases at J, with 24 bases between the two ends. CDR3 bases: TGCAGCGCTGAGGGGGGACGAGTGGGAGCAACTAACTATGGCTACACCTTC. This sequence encodes CSAEGGRVGATNYGYTF.